This TCR beta chain derives from a study of regulatory T cells in long-lasting Graves disease. CDR3-region Arm-PCR and iRepertoire HTBI primers produced the TCR beta libraries. TCRdb re-called the multiplex PCR reads through MiXCR, storing one row per CDR3 protein. In the table there are roughly 530,000 distinct CDR3 sequences, roughly 16% of which are singletons. Regarding time point: newly diagnosed GD, antithyroid drugs for less than 3 months. TCR sequences were obtained from RNA taken from PBMCs. EDTA tubes received around 9 milliliters of drawn peripheral blood. The CDR3 is 14 residues long. CDR1 is LGHDT, CDR2 YNNKEL, per germline (reference sequence). The germline V and J ends were trimmed by 4 bases and 1 base, with 10 bases remaining between them. This sample was also put to use in a study of T cells in Graves' hyperthyroidism and ophthalmopathy.

The chain uses TRBV3-1 and TRBJ1-1, with a weak D call TRBD1 (5 bases). This clonotype originated in a woman aged 40-65 years with Graves disease. Sequenced here: peripheral blood mononuclear cells (PBMCs), sampled at new diagnosis, from a patient treated with antithyroid drugs. In DNA form, the CDR3 reads TGTGCCAGCAGCCGCTTGGGGGGGAACACTGAAGCTTTCTTT. Translation: CASSRLGGNTEAFF.